A single sample gave rise to the 11 T cell receptor beta chains below, sequenced in a study of shared clonotypes between healthy human individuals. Method: immunoSEQ multiplex PCR; TCRdb's copy keeps in-frame clones and lacks some. The data show millions of clones, 95% seen once. Sequenced material: naive CD4+ T cells sorted from blood. As for subset: CD45RA+ positively selected. All receptors come from a man aged 18 to 30 in good health.

The rearrangement uses TRBV29-1 and TRBJ1-1, with D possibly matching TRBD1 (5 bases). Deletions cut 3 bases from V and 4 bases from J, with 15 bases between. The CDR3 covers 14 residues. CDR1 is SQVTM and CDR2 is ANQGSEA in the germline V gene. The CDR3 DNA reads as TGCAGCGTTGAGCTGGCAGGGATGATCACTGAAGCTTTCTTT. It is translated as CSVELAGMITEAFF.

This sequence joins TRBV11-1 and TRBJ2-7, with TRBD1 matching over 7 bases. Germline lookup yields CDR1 SGHAT and CDR2 FQDESV (reference sequence). The CDR3 totals 14 residues. The V gene end was trimmed by 1 base and the J gene end by 2 bases; junction bases not matched to a gene: 2. DNA of the CDR3: TGTGCCAGCAGCTTAGGAGACAGGGCCTACGAGCAGTACTTC. It is translated as CASSLGDRAYEQYF.

Points on this clone: This sample also contains other DNA sequences that code for the same CDR3. The chain combines TRBV7-6 with TRBJ2-5, with no clear D. There are 13 residues in the CDR3. The germline CDR1 and CDR2 sequences are SGHVS and FNYEAQ. Deletions cut 1 base from V and 5 bases from J, with 8 bases between. Here the CDR3 DNA reads TGTGCCAGCAGCTTAGGAGAAGGGGAGACCCAGTACTTC. Translating gives CASSLGEGETQYF.

The V gene is TRBV10-2, the J gene TRBJ2-3; TRBD2 is a possible D gene (5 bases). The CDR3 spans 11 residues. The V end was cut by 4 bases, the J end by 14 bases, with 13 bases between. Germline-derived CDR1 and CDR2 are WSHSY and SAAADI. The CDR3 loop reads CASSGGERGYF. DNA of the CDR3: TGCGCCAGCAGTGGTGGGGAGCGCGGGTATTTT.

V gene TRBV7-5 combines with J gene TRBJ2-7; the D segment call TRBD2 is taken from the table without a DNA check. TRBV7-5 is a pseudogene locus. The CDR3 is made up of 15 amino acids. The CDR3 DNA reads as TGTGCCAGAAGCTTAGTTCCTAGCGGGAGCTACGAGCAGTACTTC. It encodes CARSLVPSGSYEQYF.

The chain links TRBV10-3 to TRBJ2-7; weak D call: TRBD1 (6 bases). Trimming shortened V by 4 bases and J by 1 base, and 8 bases separated the two germline ends. Germline V CDR1 and CDR2: ENHRY, SYGVKD. The CDR3 has 13 amino acids. The CDR3 is CAISGGTSYEQYF. CDR3 in DNA: TGTGCCATCAGTGGGGGGACATCCTACGAGCAGTACTTC.

This chain links TRBV30 with TRBJ2-2; D perhaps matches TRBD2 (6 bases). The CDR3 is 13 residues long. Trimming removed 3 bases at V and 5 bases at J, with 10 bases between. From germline, CDR1 is GTSNPN and CDR2 SVGIG (reference sequence). DNA for the CDR3: TGTGCCTGGAGGTTGGGGGGTACCGGGGAGCTGTTTTTT. Translated: CAWRLGGTGELFF.

CDR3 residues: CAIPTPGGSEAFF. The DNA for the CDR3 is TGTGCAATCCCGACCCCAGGGGGCTCTGAAGCTTTCTTT. The chain is built from TRBV7-2 and TRBJ1-1, with 8 bases lining up with TRBD1. The CDR3 covers 13 residues. Germline CDR1 is SGHTA and CDR2 is FQGNSA.

This clone has a handful of counts. The J gene is TRBJ1-3, the V gene TRBV10-3; TRBD1 matches at 9 bases. Per germline, CDR1 ENHRY and CDR2 SYGVKD. J lost 0 bases, V lost 4 bases, and 7 bases had no gene match. The CDR3 loop spans 17 amino acids. CDR3 DNA sequence: TGTGCCATCAGTGCAGCAACAGGGGGCTACTCTGGAAACACCATATATTTT. Amino acid sequence: CAISAATGGYSGNTIYF.

The gene calls are TRBV11-2 and TRBJ2-3; D unresolved. Germline CDR1 SGHAT, CDR2 FQNNGV. V dropped 3 bases and J dropped 2 bases, with 9 bases sitting between them. The length of the CDR3 is 14 residues. CDR3 amino acids: CASSFLPNTDTQYF. The CDR3 region has the DNA TGTGCCAGCAGCTTCCTCCCGAACACAGATACGCAGTATTTT. The full variable domain, its missing parts supplied by reference TRBV11-2 and TRBJ2-3, is EAGVAQSPRYKIIEKRQSVAFWCNPISGHATLYWYQQILGQGPKLLIQFQNNGVVDDSQLPKDRFSAERLKGVDSTLKIQPAKLEDSAVYLCASSFLPNTDTQYFGPGTRLTVL.

CDR3 region: CASSTANSYEQYF. The CDR3 DNA follows: TGTGCCAGTAGTACAGCCAACTCCTACGAGCAGTACTTC. The chain is built from TRBV19 and TRBJ2-7, with unresolved D. Germline V CDR1 and CDR2: LNHDA, SQIVND (reference sequence). V was clipped by 4 bases and J by 0 bases, with 7 bases between them. The CDR3 runs 13 residues.